This entry describes one TCR beta chain. Its antigen remains unknown. This sample is drawn from a study of cytomegalovirus exposure and HLA in healthy donors. Study results and caveats: The study had only CMV serostatus as immune exposure information.

The CDR3 extends over 13 amino acids. Trimming took 2 bases from V and 8 from J, leaving 11 bases between them. Per germline, CDR1 SGHTA and CDR2 FQGNSA. With 60 Vbeta and 13 Jbeta primers, the PCR was carried out. Only in-frame clones appear in the TCRdb table, and some are missing; sequencing was by immunoSEQ multiplex PCR. The data hold some 160,000 clones, with about 88% observed a single time. The sequenced material came from PBMCs. This chain joins TRBV7-2 and TRBJ2-3; tentatively, D is TRBD2 (5 bases). The receptor was isolated from a man younger than 40 in good health and CMV-seropositive. The CDR3 is CASSLRSAGTQYF. The CDR3 coding sequence is TGTGCCAGCAGCTTACGGTCGGCGGGTACGCAGTATTTT.